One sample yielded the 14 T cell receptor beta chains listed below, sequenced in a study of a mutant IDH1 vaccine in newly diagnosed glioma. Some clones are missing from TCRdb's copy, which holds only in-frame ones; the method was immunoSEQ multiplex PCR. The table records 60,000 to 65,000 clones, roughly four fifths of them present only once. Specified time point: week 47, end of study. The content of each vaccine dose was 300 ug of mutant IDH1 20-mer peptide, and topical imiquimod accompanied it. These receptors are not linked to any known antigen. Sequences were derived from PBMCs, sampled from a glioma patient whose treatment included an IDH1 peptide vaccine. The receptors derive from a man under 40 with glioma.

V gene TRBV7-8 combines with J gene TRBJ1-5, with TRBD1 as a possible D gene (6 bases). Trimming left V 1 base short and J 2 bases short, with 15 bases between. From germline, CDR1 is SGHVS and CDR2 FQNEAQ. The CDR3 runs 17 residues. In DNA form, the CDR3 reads TGTGCCAGCAGCTTAGGCAGGGGTCGAGAAGGCAATCAGCCCCAGCATTTT. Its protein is CASSLGRGREGNQPQHF.

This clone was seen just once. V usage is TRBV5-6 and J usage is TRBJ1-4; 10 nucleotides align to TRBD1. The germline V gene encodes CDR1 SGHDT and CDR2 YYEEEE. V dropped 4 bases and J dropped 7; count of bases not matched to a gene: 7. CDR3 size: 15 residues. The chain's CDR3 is CASSGTGTGAEKLFF. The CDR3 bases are TGTGCCAGCAGCGGGACCGGGACAGGGGCTGAAAAACTGTTTTTT.

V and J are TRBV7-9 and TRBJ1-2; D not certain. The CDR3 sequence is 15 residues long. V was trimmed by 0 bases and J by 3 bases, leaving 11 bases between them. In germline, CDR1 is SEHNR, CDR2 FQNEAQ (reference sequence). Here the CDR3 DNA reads TGTGCCAGCAGCTTAGCATCCGGGCAGTACTATGGCTACACCTTC. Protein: CASSLASGQYYGYTF.

CDR3: CASSRRGSGANVLTF. CDR3 bases: TGTGCCAGCAGCCGTCGGGGCTCTGGGGCCAACGTCCTGACTTTC. The rearrangement links TRBV11-3 to TRBJ2-6, with a possible D match to TRBD2 (5 bases). Germline V gives CDR1 SGHNT, CDR2 YENEEA. This CDR3 has 15 amino acids. V lost 5 bases and J 0 bases, leaving 8 bases between the germline ends.

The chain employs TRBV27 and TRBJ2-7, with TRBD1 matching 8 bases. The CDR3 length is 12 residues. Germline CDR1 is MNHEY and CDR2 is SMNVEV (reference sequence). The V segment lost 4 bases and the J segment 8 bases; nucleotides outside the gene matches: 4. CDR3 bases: TGTGCCAGCAGTTCACAGGGGGGCAAGCAGTACTTC. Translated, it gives CASSSQGGKQYF.

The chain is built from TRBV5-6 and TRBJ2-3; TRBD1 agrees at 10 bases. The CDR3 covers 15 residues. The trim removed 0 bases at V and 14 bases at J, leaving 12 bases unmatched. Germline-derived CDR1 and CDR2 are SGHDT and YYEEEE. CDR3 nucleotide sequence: TGTGCCAGCAGCTTGGCCCGGGACAGGGGTGTGCGGCGGTATTTT. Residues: CASSLARDRGVRRYF. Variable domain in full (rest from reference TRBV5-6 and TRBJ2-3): DAGVTQSPTHLIKTRGQQVTLRCSPKSGHDTVSWYQQALGQGPQFIFQYYEEEERQRGNFPDRFSGHQFPNYSSELNVNALLLGDSALYLCASSLARDRGVRRYFGPGTRLTVL.

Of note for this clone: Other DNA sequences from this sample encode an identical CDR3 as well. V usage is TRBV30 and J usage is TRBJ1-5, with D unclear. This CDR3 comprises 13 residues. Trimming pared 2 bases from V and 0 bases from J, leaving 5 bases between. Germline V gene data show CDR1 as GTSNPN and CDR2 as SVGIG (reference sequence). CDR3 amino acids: CAWSQDSNQPQHF. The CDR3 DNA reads TGTGCCTGGAGTCAGGATAGCAATCAGCCCCAGCATTTT.

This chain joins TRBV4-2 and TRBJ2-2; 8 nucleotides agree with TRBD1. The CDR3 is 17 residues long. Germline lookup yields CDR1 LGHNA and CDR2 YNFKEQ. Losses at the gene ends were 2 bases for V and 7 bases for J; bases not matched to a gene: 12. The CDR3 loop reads CASSQFGQGDLGGELFF. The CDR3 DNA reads TGTGCCAGCAGCCAATTCGGACAGGGCGATTTAGGCGGGGAGCTGTTTTTT.

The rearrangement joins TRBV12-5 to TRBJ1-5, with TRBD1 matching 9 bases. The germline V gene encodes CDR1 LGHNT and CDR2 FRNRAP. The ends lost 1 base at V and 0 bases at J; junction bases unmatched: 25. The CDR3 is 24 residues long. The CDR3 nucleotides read TGTGCTAGTGGTTTGGCCCCGAAGGATTACAAAGGACAGGGGAATGACCATAGCAATCAGCCCCAGCATTTT. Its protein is CASGLAPKDYKGQGNDHSNQPQHF.

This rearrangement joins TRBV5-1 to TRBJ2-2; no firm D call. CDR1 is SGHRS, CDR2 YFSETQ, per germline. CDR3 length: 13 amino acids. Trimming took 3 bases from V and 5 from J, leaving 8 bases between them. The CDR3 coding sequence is TGCGCCAGCAGCTCAGTAGCAACCGGGGAGCTGTTTTTT. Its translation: CASSSVATGELFF.

The CDR3 DNA sequence: TGTGCCAGTGGCCCCCTGGCGTCAGGCGGTCTGGGCTACACCTTC. Encoded protein: CASGPLASGGLGYTF. The chain has TRBV7-2 and TRBJ1-2; D ambiguous. CDR1 and CDR2 from the germline V gene are SGHTA and FQGNSA. The CDR3 has 15 amino acids. Trimming removed 9 bases from V and 8 bases from J, with 25 bases in between.

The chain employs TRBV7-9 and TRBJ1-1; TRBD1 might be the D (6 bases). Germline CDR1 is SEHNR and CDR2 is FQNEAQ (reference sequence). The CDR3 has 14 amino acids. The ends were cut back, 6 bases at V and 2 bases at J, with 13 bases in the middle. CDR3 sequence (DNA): TGTGCCAGCAGTTGGCAGGGGACTAACACTGAAGCTTTCTTT. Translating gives CASSWQGTNTEAFF.

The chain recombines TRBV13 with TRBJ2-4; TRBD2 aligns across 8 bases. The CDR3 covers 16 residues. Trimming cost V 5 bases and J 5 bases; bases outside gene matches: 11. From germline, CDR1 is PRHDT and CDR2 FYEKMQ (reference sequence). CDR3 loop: CASSPGAGGPQNIQYF. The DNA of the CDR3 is TGTGCCAGCAGCCCAGGGGCGGGGGGCCCTCAAAACATTCAGTACTTC.

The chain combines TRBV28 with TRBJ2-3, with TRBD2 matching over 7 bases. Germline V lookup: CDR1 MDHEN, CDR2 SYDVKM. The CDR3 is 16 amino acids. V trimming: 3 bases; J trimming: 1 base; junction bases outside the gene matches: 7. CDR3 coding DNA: TGTGCCAGCAGTTTGCTTCAGGGAGGGGGCACAGATACGCAGTATTTT. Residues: CASSLLQGGGTDTQYF.